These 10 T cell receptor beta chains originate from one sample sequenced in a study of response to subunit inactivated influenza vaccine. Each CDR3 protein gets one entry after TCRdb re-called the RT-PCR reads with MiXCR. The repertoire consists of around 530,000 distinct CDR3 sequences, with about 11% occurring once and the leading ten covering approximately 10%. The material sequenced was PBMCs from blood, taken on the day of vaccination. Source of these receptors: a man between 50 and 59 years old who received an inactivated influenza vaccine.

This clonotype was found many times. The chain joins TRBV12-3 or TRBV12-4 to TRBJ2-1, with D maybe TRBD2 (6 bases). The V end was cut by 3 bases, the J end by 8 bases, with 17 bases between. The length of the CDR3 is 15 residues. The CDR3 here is CASSLAGGRSDEQFF. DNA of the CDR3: TGTGCCAGCAGTTTGGCCGGGGGACGATCAGATGAGCAGTTCTTC.

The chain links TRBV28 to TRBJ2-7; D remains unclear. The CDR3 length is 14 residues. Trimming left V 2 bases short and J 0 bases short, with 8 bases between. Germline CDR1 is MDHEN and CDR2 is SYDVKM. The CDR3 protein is CASSLTGNSYEQYF. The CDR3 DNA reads TGTGCCAGCAGTTTAACGGGTAACTCCTACGAGCAGTACTTC.

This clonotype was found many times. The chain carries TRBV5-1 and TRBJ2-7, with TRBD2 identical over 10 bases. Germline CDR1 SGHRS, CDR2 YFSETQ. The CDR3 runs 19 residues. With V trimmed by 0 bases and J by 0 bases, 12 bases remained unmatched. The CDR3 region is CASSLAGTLAGVRSYEQYF. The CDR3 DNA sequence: TGCGCCAGCAGCTTGGCCGGAACTCTAGCGGGAGTCCGCTCCTACGAGCAGTACTTC.

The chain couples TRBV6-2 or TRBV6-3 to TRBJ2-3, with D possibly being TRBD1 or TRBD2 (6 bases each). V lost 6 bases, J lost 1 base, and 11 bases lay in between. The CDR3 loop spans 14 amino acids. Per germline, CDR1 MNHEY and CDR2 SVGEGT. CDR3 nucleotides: TGTGCCAGCAGGACAGGAGGGGGCACAGATACGCAGTATTTT. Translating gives CASRTGGGTDTQYF.

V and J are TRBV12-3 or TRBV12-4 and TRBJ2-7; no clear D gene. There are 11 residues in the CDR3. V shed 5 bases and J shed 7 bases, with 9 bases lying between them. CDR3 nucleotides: TGTGCCAGCAGTACCGTGGGGGAGCAGTACTTC. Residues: CASSTVGEQYF.

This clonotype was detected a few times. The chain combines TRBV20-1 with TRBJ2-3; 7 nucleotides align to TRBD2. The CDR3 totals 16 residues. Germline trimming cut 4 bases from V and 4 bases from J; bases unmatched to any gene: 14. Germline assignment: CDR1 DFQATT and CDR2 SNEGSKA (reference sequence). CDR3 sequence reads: CSAITGGSGVADTQYF. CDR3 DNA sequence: TGCAGTGCTATAACCGGCGGGAGTGGCGTAGCAGATACGCAGTATTTT.

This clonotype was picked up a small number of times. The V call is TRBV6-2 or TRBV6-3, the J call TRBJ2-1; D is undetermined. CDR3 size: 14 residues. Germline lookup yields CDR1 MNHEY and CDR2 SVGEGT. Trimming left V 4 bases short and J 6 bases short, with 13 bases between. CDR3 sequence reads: CASSWDHWGNEQFF. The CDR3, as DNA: TGTGCCAGCAGTTGGGATCACTGGGGCAATGAGCAGTTCTTC.

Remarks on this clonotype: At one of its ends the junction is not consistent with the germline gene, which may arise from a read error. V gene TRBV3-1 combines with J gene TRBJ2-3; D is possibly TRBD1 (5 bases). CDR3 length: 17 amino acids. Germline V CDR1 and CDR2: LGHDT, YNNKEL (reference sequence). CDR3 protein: CACSQGARLSPTDTQYF. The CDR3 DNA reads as TGTGCCTGCAGCCAAGGGGCAAGGTTGAGTCCCACAGATACGCAGTATTTT.

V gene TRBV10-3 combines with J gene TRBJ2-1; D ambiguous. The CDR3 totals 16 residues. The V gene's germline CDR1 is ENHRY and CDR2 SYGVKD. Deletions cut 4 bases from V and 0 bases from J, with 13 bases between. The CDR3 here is CAISGFELSSYNEQFF. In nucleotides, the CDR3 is TGTGCCATCAGTGGGTTTGAGCTGAGCTCCTACAATGAGCAGTTCTTC.

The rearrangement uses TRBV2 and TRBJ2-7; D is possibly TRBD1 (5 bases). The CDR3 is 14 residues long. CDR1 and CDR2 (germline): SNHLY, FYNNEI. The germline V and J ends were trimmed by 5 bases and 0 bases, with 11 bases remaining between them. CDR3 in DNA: TGTGCCAGCAGTCCGAGACAGCACTCCTACGAGCAGTACTTC. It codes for CASSPRQHSYEQYF.